The TCR beta chain described here comes from a study of blood T cell repertoires in COVID-19. At the level of the study: Specimens from acute and convalescent COVID-19 originated in the United States, Italy and Spain.

This CDR3 has 12 residues. The V gene lost 6 bases and the J gene lost 6 bases, with 15 bases spanning the gap. In germline, CDR1 is SQVTM, CDR2 ANQGSEA. As originally analysed: Estimates of nucleated cell counts were drawn from the amplification of reference gene primers. The assay was immunoSEQ multiplex PCR, and TCRdb's table has in-frame clones only and misses some. V, J and clone size were drawn from that table, and D and trimming were deduced from the DNA. Of under 450,000 clones listed, roughly 87% are singletons. The age range of participants was 18 to 89 years, with residence in about two dozen US areas. Clinical history reported by participants formed the basis on which cohorts were assigned.

The receptor comes from a woman aged 45 to 65 who had recovered from COVID-19. Sequenced input: PBMCs or T cells enriched from blood (not recorded which). The V gene is TRBV29-1, the J gene TRBJ2-7; D is perhaps TRBD1 (6 bases). The CDR3 DNA reads TGCAGCGTAACAGGGATTTGGTCCGAGCAGTACTTC. Translating it yields CSVTGIWSEQYF.